The clone carrying this T cell receptor (beta chain) appeared a single time. Its antigen is as yet unknown. A much larger clone differs by one base, so this may be a read error. Then a second PCR, running roughly 6 to 11 cycles, was carried out with a sample-barcoded 5' primer and a J-beta primer mix. A 12-random-nucleotide template-switch adaptor tagged each cDNA molecule. TCRdb re-analysed the 5' RACE reads in MiXCR, keeping a single row per CDR3 protein. The table records some 670,000 distinct CDR3 sequences, under 65% of them present only once. The CDR3 runs to 13 residues. This record comes from a study of blood T cells in healthy people across ages. Whole-study findings and limits: Both naive CD4+ cell counts and diversity were greater in long-lived donors than in aged donors.

Material for sequencing was blood. This chain links TRBV12-3 or TRBV12-4 with TRBJ1-2; 8 bases line up with TRBD1. This sequence originates from a woman aged 80 or older in good health. The CDR3 reads CVSYFLTGGGYTF. CDR3 in DNA: TGTGTCAGCTACTTCCTAACAGGGGGAGGCTACACCTTC.